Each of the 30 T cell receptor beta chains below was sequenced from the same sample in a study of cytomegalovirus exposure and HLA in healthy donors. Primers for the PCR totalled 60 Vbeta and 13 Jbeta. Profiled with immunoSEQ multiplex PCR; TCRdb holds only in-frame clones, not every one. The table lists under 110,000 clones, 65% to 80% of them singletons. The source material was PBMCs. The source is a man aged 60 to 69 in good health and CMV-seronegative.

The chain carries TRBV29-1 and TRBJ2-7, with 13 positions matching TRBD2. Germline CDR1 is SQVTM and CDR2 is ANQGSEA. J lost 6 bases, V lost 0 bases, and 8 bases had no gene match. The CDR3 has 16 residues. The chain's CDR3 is CSVEDFPTSGGPEQYV. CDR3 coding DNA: TGCAGCGTTGAAGACTTTCCGACTAGCGGGGGGCCCGAGCAGTACGTC.

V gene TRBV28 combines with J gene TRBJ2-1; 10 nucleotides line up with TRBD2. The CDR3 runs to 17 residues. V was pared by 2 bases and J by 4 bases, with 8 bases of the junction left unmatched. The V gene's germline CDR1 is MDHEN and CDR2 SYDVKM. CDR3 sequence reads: CASSLLPGTSAYNEQFF. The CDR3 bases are TGTGCCAGCAGTTTACTCCCCGGGACTAGCGCTTACAATGAGCAGTTCTTC. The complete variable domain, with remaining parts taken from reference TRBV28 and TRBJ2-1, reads DVKVTQSSRYLVKRTGEKVFLECVQDMDHENMFWYRQDPGLGLRLIYFSYDVKMKEKGDIPEGYSVSREKKERFSLILESASTNQTSMYLCASSLLPGTSAYNEQFFGPGTRLTVL.

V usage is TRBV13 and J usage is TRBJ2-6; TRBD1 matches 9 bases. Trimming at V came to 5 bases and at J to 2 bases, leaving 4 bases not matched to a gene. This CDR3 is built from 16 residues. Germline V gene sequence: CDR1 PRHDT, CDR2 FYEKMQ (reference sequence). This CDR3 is CASSPWTGAGANVLTF. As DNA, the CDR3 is TGTGCCAGCAGCCCTTGGACAGGGGCTGGGGCCAACGTCCTGACTTTC.

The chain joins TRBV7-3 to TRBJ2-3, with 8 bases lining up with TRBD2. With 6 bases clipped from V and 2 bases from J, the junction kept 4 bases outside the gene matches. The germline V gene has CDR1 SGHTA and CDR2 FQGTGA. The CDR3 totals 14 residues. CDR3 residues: CASRRGGNTDTQYF. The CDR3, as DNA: TGTGCCAGCAGACGGGGGGGAAACACAGATACGCAGTATTTT.

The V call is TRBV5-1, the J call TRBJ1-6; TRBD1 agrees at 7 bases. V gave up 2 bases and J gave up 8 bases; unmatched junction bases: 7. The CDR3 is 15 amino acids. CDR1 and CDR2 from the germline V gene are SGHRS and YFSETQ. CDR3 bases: TGCGCCAGCAGCTTCGGGGACAGCCTTTATTCACCCCTCCACTTT. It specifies CASSFGDSLYSPLHF.

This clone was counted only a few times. CDR3 region: CASSELDRGISPLHF. CDR3 sequence (DNA): TGTGCCAGCAGTGAATTAGACAGGGGCATTTCACCCCTCCACTTT. The V call is TRBV25-1, the J call TRBJ1-6; TRBD1 matches at 8 bases. The CDR3 has 15 amino acids. The V segment lost 1 base and the J segment 9 bases; nucleotides outside the gene matches: 5. CDR1 is MGHDK, CDR2 SYGVNS, per germline.

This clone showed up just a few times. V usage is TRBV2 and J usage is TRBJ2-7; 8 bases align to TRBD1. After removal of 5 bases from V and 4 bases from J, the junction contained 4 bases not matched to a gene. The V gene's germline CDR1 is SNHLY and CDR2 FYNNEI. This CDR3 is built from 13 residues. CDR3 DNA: TGTGCCAGCAGTCGGACAGGGTTATACGAGCAGTACGTC. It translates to CASSRTGLYEQYV.

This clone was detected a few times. The CDR3 sequence: CASSRELNTEAFF. DNA of the CDR3: TGTGCCAGCAGCCGGGAGTTGAACACTGAAGCTTTCTTT. This chain joins TRBV28 and TRBJ1-1; D is uncertain. CDR1 is MDHEN, CDR2 SYDVKM, per germline. Trimming took 6 bases from V and 0 from J, leaving 8 bases between them. The CDR3 covers 13 residues.

In DNA form, the CDR3 reads TGCGCCAGCAGCCAAGATCGGGCAGGGGTGGACAATGAGCAGTTCTTC. It specifies CASSQDRAGVDNEQFF. The rearrangement links TRBV4-1 to TRBJ2-1; D perhaps matches TRBD1 (6 bases). The germline gives CDR1 MGHRA, CDR2 YSYEKL. V lost 0 bases to trimming and J lost 5 bases, with 14 bases between them. The CDR3 consists of 16 residues.

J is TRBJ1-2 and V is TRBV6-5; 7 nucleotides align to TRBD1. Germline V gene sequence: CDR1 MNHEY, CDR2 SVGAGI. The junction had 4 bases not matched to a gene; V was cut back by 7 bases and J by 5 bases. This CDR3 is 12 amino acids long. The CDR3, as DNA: TGTGCCAGCACCCGACAGGGATATGGCTACACCTTC. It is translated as CASTRQGYGYTF.

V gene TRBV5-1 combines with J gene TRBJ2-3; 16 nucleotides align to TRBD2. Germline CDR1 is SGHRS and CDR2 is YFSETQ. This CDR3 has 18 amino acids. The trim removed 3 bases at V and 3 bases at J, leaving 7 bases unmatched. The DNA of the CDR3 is TGCGCCAGCAGCTCGGGACTAGCGGGGGGGCTTATGACAGATACGCAGTATTTT. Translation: CASSSGLAGGLMTDTQYF. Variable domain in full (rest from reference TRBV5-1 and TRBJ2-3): KAGVTQTPRYLIKTRGQQVTLSCSPISGHRSVSWYQQTPGQGLQFLFEYFSETQRNKGNFPGRFSGRQFSNSRSEMNVSTLELGDSALYLCASSSGLAGGLMTDTQYFGPGTRLTVL.

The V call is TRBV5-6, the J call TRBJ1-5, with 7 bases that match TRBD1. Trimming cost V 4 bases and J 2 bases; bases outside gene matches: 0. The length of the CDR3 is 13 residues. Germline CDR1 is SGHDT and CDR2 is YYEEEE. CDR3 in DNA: TGTGCCAGCAGCGGACAGGGCAATCAGCCCCAGCATTTT. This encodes CASSGQGNQPQHF.

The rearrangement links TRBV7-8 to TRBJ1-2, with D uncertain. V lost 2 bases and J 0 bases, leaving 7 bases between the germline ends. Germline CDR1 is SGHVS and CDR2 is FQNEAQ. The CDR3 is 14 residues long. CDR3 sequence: CASSLRETNYGYTF. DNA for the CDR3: TGTGCCAGCAGCTTAAGGGAGACTAACTATGGCTACACCTTC.

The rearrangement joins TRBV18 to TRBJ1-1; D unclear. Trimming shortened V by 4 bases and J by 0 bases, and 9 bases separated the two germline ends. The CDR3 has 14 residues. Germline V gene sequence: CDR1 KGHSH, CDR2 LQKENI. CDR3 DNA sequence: TGTGCCAGCTCACTGGCAGTGATGAACACTGAAGCTTTCTTT. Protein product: CASSLAVMNTEAFF.

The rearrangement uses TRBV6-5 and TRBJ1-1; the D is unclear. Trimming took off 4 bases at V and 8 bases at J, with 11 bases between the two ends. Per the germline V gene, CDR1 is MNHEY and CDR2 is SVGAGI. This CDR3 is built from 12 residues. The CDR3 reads CASSSTVTEAFF. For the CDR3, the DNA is TGTGCCAGCAGTTCTACTGTAACCGAAGCTTTCTTT.

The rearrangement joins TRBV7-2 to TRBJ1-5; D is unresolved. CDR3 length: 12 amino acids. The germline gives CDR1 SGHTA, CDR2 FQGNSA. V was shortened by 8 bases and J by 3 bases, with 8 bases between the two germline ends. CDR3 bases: TGTGCCAGCGGGCAGATCAATCAGCCCCAGCATTTT. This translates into CASGQINQPQHF.

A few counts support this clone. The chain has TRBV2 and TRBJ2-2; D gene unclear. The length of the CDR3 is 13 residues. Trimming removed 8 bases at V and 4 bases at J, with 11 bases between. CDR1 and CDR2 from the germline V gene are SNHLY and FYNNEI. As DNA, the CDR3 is TGTGCCAGCCGCCTGGCGGCCACCGGGGAGCTGTTTTTT. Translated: CASRLAATGELFF.

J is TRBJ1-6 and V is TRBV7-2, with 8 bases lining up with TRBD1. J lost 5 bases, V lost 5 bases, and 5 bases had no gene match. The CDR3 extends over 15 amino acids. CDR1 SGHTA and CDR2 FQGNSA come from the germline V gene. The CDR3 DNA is TGTGCCAGCAGCGCTCAGGGGGCGAATAATTCACCCCTCCACTTT. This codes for CASSAQGANNSPLHF. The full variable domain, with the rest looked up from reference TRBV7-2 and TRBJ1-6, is GAGVSQSPSNKVTEKGKDVELRCDPISGHTALYWYRQSLGQGLEFLIYFQGNSAPDKSGLPSDRFSAERTGGSVSTLTIQRTQQEDSAVYLCASSAQGANNSPLHFGNGTRLTVT.

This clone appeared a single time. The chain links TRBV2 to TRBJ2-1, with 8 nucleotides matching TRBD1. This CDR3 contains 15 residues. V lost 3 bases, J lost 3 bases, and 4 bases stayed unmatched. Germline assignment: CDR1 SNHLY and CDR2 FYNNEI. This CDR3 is CASSEQGAFYNEQFF. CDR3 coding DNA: TGTGCCAGCAGTGAGCAGGGGGCATTCTACAATGAGCAGTTCTTC.

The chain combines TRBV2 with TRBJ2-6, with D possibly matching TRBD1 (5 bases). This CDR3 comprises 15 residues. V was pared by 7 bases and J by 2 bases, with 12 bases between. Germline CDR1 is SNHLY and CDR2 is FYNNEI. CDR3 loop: CASTQEGAGANVLTF. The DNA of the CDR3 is TGTGCCAGCACTCAGGAAGGGGCTGGGGCCAACGTCCTGACTTTC.

Here the CDR3 DNA reads TGCGCCAGCAGGCGGGGGCAGGCAGGGTACCAAGAGACCCAGTACTTC. This sequence encodes CASRRGQAGYQETQYF. The rearrangement joins TRBV5-1 to TRBJ2-5, with D possibly TRBD2 on 7 matching bases. Trimming cost V 5 bases and J 0 bases, with 17 bases left between them. CDR3 length: 16 amino acids. Per germline, CDR1 SGHRS and CDR2 YFSETQ.

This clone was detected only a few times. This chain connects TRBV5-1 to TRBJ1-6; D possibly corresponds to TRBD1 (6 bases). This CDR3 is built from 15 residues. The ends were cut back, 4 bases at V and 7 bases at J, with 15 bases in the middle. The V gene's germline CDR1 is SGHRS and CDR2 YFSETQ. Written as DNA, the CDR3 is TGCGCCAGCAGCAGCGGACAGTATACAAATTCACCCCTCCACTTT. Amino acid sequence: CASSSGQYTNSPLHF.

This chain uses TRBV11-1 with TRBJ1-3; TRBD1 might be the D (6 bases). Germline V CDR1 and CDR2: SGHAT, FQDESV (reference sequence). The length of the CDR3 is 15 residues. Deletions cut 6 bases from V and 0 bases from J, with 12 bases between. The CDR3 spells CASSWTDSSGNTIYF. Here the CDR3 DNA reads TGTGCCAGCAGTTGGACAGATTCCTCTGGAAACACCATATATTTT. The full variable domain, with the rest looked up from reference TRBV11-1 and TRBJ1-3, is EAEVAQSPRYKITEKSQAVAFWCDPISGHATLYWYRQILGQGPELLVQFQDESVVDDSQLPKDRFSAERLKGVDSTLKIQPAELGDSAMYLCASSWTDSSGNTIYFGEGSWLTVV.

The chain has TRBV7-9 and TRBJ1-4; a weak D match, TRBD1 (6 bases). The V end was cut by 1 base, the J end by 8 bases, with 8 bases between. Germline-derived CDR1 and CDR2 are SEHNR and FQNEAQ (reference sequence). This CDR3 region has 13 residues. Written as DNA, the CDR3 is TGTGCCAGCAGCTTAGAGGGGGTCGAAAAACTGTTTTTT. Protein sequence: CASSLEGVEKLFF.

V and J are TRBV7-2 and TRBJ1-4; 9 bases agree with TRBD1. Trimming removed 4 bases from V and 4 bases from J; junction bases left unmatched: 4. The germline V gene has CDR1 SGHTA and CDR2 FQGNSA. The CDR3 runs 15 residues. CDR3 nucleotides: TGTGCCAGCAGCTGGTGGACAGGGGTTAATGAAAAACTGTTTTTT. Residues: CASSWWTGVNEKLFF.

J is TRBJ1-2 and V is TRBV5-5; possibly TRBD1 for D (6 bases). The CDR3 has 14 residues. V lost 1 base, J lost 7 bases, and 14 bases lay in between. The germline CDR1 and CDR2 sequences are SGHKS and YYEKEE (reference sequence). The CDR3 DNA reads TGTGCCAGCAGCTTGACAGGGCTAACGAGTGGCTACACCTTC. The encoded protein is CASSLTGLTSGYTF.

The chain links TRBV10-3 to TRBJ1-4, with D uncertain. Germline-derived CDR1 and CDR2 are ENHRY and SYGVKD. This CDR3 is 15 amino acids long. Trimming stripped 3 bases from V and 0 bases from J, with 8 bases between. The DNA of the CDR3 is TGTGCCATCAGTGATGGCGGTGCAACTAATGAAAAACTGTTTTTT. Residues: CAISDGGATNEKLFF.

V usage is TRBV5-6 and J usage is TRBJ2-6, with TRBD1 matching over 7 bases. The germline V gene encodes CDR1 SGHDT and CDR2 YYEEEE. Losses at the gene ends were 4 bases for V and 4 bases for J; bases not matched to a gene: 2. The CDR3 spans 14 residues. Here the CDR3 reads CASSEQGGANVLTF. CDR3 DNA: TGTGCCAGCAGCGAACAGGGGGGGGCCAACGTCCTGACTTTC.

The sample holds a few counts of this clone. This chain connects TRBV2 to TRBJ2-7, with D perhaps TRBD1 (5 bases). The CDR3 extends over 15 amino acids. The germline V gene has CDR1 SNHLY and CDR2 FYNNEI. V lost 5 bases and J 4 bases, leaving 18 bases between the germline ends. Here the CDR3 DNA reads TGTGCCAGCAGTTTTATCGCGACAGAAAGATACGAGCAGTACGTC. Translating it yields CASSFIATERYEQYV.

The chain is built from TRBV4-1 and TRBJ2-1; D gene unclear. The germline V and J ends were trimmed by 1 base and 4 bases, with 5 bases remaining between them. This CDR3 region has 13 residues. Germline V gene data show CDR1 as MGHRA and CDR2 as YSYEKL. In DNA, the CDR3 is TGCGCCAGCAGCCAAGGGCCTTACAATGAGCAGTTCTTC. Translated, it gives CASSQGPYNEQFF.